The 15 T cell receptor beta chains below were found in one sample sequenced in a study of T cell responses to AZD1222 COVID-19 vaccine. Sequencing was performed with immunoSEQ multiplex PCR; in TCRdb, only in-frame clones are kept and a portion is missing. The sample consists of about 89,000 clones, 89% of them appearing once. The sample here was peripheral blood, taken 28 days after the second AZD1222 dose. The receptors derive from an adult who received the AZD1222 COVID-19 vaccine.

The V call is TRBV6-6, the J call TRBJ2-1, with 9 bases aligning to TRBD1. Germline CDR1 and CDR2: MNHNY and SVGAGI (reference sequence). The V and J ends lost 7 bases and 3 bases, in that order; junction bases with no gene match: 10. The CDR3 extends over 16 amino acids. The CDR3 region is CASTSGTGRFYNEQFF. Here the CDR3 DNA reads TGTGCCAGCACTTCCGGGACAGGGCGCTTCTACAATGAGCAGTTCTTC.

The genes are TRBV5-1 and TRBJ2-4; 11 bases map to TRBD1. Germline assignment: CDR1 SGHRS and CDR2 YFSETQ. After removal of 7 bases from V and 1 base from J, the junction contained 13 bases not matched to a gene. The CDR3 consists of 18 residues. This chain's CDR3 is CASYHLGQGVRAKNIQYF. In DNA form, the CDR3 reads TGCGCCAGCTACCACCTGGGACAGGGGGTTCGGGCCAAAAACATTCAGTACTTC. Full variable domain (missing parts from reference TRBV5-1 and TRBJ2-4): KAGVTQTPRYLIKTRGQQVTLSCSPISGHRSVSWYQQTPGQGLQFLFEYFSETQRNKGNFPGRFSGRQFSNSRSEMNVSTLELGDSALYLCASYHLGQGVRAKNIQYFGAGTRLSVL.

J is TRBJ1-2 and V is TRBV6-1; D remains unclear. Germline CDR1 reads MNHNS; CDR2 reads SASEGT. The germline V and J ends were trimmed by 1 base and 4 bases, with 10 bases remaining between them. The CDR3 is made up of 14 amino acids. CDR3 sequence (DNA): TGTGCCAGCAGTGAAGTAGTACAGCTCTATGGCTACACCTTC. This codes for CASSEVVQLYGYTF.

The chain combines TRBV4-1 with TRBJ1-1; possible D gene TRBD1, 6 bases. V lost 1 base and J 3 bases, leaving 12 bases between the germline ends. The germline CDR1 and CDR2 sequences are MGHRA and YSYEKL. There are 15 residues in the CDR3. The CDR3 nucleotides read TGCGCCAGCAGCCAAGTGGGGGGCTTCGACACTGAAGCTTTCTTT. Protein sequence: CASSQVGGFDTEAFF.

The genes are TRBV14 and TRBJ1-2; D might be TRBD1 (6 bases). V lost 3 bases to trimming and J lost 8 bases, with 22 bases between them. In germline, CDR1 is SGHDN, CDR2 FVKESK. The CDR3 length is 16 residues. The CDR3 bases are TGTGCCAGCAGCCACCGAAGGGACACTTCTATAGGGGGCTACACCTTC. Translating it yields CASSHRRDTSIGGYTF.

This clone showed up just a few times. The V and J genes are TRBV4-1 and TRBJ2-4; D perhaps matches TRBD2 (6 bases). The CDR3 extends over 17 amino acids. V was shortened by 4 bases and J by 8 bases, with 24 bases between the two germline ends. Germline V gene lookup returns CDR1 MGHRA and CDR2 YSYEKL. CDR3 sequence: CASSPRGLMVGGDIQYF. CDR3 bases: TGCGCCAGCAGCCCACGAGGACTGATGGTGGGGGGTGACATTCAGTACTTC.

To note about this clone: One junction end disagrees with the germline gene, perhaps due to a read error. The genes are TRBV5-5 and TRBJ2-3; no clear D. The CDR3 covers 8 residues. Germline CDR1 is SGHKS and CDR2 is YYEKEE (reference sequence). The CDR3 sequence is CASSPTAF. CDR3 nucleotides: TGTGCCAGCAGCCCTACCGCCTTT.

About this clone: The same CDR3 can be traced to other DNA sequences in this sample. The CDR3, as DNA: TGCGCCAGCAGCTTGCGGACAGGCCCAAACACTGAAGCTTTCTTT. Protein: CASSLRTGPNTEAFF. V is TRBV5-1 and J is TRBJ1-1; 7 bases line up with TRBD1. The V gene's germline CDR1 is SGHRS and CDR2 YFSETQ. The CDR3 is 15 residues long. V dropped 1 base and J dropped 2; count of bases not matched to a gene: 5.

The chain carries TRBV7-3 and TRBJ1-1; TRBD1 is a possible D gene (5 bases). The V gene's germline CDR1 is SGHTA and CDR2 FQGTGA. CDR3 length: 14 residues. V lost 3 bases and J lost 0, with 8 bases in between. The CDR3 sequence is CASSFGGLNTEAFF. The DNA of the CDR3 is TGTGCCAGCAGCTTCGGGGGGTTGAACACTGAAGCTTTCTTT.

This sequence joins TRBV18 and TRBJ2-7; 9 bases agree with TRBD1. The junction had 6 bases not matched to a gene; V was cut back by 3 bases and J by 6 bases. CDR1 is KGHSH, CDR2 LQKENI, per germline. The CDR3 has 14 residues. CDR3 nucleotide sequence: TGTGCCAGCTCACCGGCGACAGGGGGTCGCGAGCAGTACTTC. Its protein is CASSPATGGREQYF.

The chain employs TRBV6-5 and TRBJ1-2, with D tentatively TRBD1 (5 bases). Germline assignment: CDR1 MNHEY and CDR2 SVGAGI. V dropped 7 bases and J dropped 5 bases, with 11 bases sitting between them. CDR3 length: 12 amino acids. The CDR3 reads CASMNGGYGYTF. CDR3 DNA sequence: TGTGCCAGCATGAACGGGGGATATGGCTACACCTTC.

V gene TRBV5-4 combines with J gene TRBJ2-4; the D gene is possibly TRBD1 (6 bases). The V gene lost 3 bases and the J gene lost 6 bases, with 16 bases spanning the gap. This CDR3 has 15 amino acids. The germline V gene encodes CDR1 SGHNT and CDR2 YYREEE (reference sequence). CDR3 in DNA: TGTGCCAGCAGCTACGGTACAGGGTCCGGAAACATTCAGTACTTC. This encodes CASSYGTGSGNIQYF. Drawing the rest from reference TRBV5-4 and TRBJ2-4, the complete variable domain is ETGVTQSPTHLIKTRGQQVTLRCSSQSGHNTVSWYQQALGQGPQFIFQYYREEENGRGNFPPRFSGLQFPNYSSELNVNALELDDSALYLCASSYGTGSGNIQYFGAGTRLSVL.

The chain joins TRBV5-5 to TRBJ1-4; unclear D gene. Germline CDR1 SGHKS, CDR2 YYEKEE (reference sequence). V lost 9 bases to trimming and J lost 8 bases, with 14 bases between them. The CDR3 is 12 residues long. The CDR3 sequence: CATSGVEEKLFF. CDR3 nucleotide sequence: TGTGCCACCTCCGGGGTAGAAGAAAAACTGTTTTTT.

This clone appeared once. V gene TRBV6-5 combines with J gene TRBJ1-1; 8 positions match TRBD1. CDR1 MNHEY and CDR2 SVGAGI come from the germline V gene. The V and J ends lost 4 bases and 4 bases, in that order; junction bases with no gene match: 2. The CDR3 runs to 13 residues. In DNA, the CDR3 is TGTGCCAGCAGTTCCGACAGGGGCACTGAAGCTTTCTTT. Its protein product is CASSSDRGTEAFF.

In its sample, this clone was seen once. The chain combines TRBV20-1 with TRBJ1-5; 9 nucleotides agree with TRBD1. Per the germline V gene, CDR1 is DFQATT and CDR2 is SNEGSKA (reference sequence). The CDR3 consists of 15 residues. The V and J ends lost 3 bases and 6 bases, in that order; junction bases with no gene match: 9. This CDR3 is CSASPDRGGSQPQHF. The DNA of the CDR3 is TGCAGTGCTAGTCCGGACAGGGGAGGGAGTCAGCCCCAGCATTTT.